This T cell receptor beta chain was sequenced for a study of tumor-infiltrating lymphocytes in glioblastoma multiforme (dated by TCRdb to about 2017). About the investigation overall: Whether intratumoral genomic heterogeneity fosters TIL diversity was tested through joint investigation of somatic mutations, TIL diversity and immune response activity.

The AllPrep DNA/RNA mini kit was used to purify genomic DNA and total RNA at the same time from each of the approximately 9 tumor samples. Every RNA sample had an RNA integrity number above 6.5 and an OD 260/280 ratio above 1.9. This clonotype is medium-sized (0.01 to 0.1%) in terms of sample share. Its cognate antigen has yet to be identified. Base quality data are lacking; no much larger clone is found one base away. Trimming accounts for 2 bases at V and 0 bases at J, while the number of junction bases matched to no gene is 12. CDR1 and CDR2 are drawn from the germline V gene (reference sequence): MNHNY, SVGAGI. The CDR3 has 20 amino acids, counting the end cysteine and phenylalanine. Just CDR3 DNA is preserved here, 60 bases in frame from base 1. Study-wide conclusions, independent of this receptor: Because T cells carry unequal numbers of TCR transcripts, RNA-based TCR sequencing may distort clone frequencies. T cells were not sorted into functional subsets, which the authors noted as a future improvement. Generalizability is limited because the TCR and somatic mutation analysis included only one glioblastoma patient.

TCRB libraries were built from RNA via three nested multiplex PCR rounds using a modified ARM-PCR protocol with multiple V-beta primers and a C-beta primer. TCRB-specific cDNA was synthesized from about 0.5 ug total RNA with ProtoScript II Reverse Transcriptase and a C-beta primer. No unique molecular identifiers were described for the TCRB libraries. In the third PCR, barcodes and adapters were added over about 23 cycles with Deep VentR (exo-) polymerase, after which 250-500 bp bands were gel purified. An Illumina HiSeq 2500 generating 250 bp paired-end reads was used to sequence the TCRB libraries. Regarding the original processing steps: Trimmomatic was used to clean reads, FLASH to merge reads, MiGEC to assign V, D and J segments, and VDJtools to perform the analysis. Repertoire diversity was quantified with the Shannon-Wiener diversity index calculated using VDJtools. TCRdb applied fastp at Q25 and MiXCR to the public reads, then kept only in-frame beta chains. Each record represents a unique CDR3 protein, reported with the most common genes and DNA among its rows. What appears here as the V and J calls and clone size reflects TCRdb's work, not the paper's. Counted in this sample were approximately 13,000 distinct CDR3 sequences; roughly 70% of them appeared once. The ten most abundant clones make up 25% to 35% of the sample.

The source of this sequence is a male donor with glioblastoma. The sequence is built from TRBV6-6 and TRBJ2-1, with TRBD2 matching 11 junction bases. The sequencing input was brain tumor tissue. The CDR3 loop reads CASSYQTSGEGLSSYNEQFF. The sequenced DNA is TGTGCCAGCAGTTACCAGACTAGCGGGGAGGGCTTAAGCTCCTACAATGAGCAGTTCTTC.